This TCR beta chain originates from a study of blood T cell repertoires in COVID-19. Study at large: From T cells, B-cell-depleted T cells, or PBMCs came the material, which was cDNA or gDNA.

The germline V and J ends were trimmed by 3 bases and 2 bases, with 19 bases remaining between them. The V gene's germline CDR1 is SGHTA and CDR2 FQGNSA. The CDR3 spans 17 residues. Measured with immunoSEQ multiplex PCR; TCRdb has only the in-frame clones, and not every one. There are 350,000 to 400,000 clones in the sample; 88% occur only once, and more than 0.85% lies in the top ten. Cohort assignment relied on participant-reported clinical history. The sequencing sample was made of PBMCs or T cells enriched from blood (not recorded which). The chain carries TRBV7-2 and TRBJ1-1; D not certain. The receptor's source is a woman aged 30 to 39 with acute COVID-19. CDR3 amino acids: CASSFYSRGGLNTEAFF. In nucleotides, the CDR3 is TGTGCCAGCAGCTTCTATAGCCGGGGTGGGCTAAACACTGAAGCTTTCTTT.